This is a list of T cell receptor beta chains from one sample in a study of T cell repertoires in aging, cancer and after chemotherapy. TCRdb processed the multiplex PCR reads anew with MiXCR; each CDR3 protein has one entry. The table shows around 2,400 distinct CDR3 sequences, with roughly a third occurring only once. The sequenced sample consisted of blood. Receptors originate from a human donor with a solid tumor. The CDR3 runs from the conserved cysteine through the conserved F or W. Fields, in order: J gene, V gene, CDR3 protein.

TRBJ1-5	TRBV7-2	CASSLEAASSNQPQHF
TRBJ2-7	TRBV5-4	CASSSRVGEQYF
TRBJ2-5	TRBV6-5	CASSRRGVRETQYF
TRBJ2-6	TRBV5-4	CASSFPFSGANVLTF
TRBJ2-1	TRBV11-3	CASSDSYNEQFF
TRBJ1-2	TRBV5-6	CASSLRGDYGYTF
TRBJ2-7	TRBV15	CATSIGQGRYEQYF
TRBJ1-2	TRBV27	CASSLRQTNYGYTF
TRBJ1-6	TRBV20-1	CSATQPGSPLHF
TRBJ1-2	TRBV5-6	CDSSLWGSGHYGYTF
TRBJ1-1	TRBV19	CASTLGQTNTEAFF
TRBJ1-5	TRBV6-5	CASSARAGDTGNQPQHF
TRBJ2-3	TRBV20-1	CSARGLAGGTQYF
TRBJ2-5	TRBV7-6	CASSLAIAGTETQYF
TRBJ2-3	TRBV7-6	CASSLAGGQDTQYF
TRBJ2-2	TRBV7-2	CASSSNELAGYTGELFF
TRBJ1-1	TRBV6-5	CASSSDRGREAFF
TRBJ1-1	TRBV28	CASRIGFGEAFF
TRBJ1-2	TRBV6-6	CASNLRAENLSGYTF
TRBJ2-3	TRBV6-5	CASRRGLFSTDMQYF
TRBJ1-5	TRBV12-3/TRBV12-4	CASSSTLLYSNQPQHF
TRBJ1-2	TRBV7-9	CASSIGQGSGYGYTF
TRBJ2-5	TRBV12-3/TRBV12-4	CASSWGVAGQETQYF
TRBJ2-1	TRBV12-3/TRBV12-4	CASSLAGGPMNEQFF
TRBJ1-5	TRBV30	CAWKKLGGQPQHF
TRBJ1-4	TRBV5-8	CASRMTGTNEKLFF
TRBJ1-1	TRBV30	CAWSGQTNTEAFF
TRBJ2-2	TRBV20-1	CSARTFGFGELFF
TRBJ1-1	TRBV7-2	CASSLAGQGGEAFF
TRBJ1-2	TRBV19	CASSIYGPDGYTF
TRBJ2-2	TRBV7-9	CASSFVKGANTGELFF
TRBJ1-2	TRBV7-2	CASSMGGPFDSYGYTF
TRBJ2-1	TRBV19	CASSPRGRGNEQFF
-	TRBV11-2	CASSLGLGETQYF
TRBJ2-5	TRBV6-1	CASRTGSQETQYF
TRBJ2-1	TRBV6-5	CASSYGQGAMYNEQFF
TRBJ2-1	TRBV7-2	CASSLAAWEQFF
TRBJ2-3	TRBV10-1	CASSESNGPHTQYF
TRBJ1-2	TRBV6-5	CASTREGRNYGYTF
TRBJ1-3	TRBV7-9	CTSSPGSSGNTIYF
TRBJ2-7	TRBV6-5	CASSPTMGGSYEQYF
TRBJ2-3	TRBV12-3/TRBV12-4	CASSLVVSTDTQYF
TRBJ1-4	TRBV5-4	CASSTNRALDEKLFF
TRBJ1-2	TRBV29-1	CSVALGSLSYGYTF
TRBJ2-7	TRBV27	CASSLGLAGLYEQYF
TRBJ2-5	TRBV12-3/TRBV12-4	CASSLWRRKETQYF
TRBJ2-1	TRBV5-6	CASSPGTSGRARGNEQFF
TRBJ1-6	TRBV20-1	CSASRAGNSPLHF
TRBJ2-2	TRBV6-2/TRBV6-3	CASSWDIRAGELFF
TRBJ2-1	TRBV6-5	CASTRTGVKEQFF
TRBJ2-7	TRBV10-1	CASSDPPGQGTYEQYF
TRBJ2-3	TRBV19	CASSIGDRNTDTQYF
TRBJ2-7	TRBV10-2	CASSESGGMTNEQYF
TRBJ1-2	TRBV6-5	CASSYSMYGRGSGLNYGYTF
TRBJ1-5	TRBV5-6	CASSLGASPYQPQHF
TRBJ2-7	TRBV12-3/TRBV12-4	CASSPPSGSYEQYF
TRBJ2-5	TRBV7-2	CASSWSVGAQETQYF
TRBJ2-3	TRBV12-3/TRBV12-4	CASSLLGGYTDTQYF
TRBJ2-7	TRBV19	CASRRDQSYEQYF
TRBJ2-6	TRBV27	CASSLLNSGANVLTF